These 23 T cell receptor beta chains came from one sample sequenced in a study of HIV-infected patients and healthy controls. The repertoire came from unfractionated whole blood and reflected all unsorted peripheral T cells. About 480 ng RNA was reverse transcribed with alpha and beta constant-region primers. Each of the alpha and beta chains got its own library through chain-specific third strand synthesis with indices. TCRdb re-called the 5' RACE reads with MiXCR, one entry per CDR3 protein. The repertoire includes under 7,500 distinct CDR3 sequences, approximately 9.9% of them detected once, and about a quarter sits in the top ten. The sequences come from blood, collected before antiretroviral therapy. The receptors originated from an adult with HIV infection.

This clonotype is medium-sized (0.01 to 0.1%) in the sample. The V gene is TRBV3-1, the J gene TRBJ2-1; D may be TRBD1 or TRBD2 (5 bases each). The V gene's germline CDR1 is LGHDT and CDR2 YNNKEL (reference sequence). The V end lost 3 bases, the J end lost 7 bases, and 10 bases lay between the germline ends. The CDR3 extends over 13 amino acids. The CDR3 coding sequence is TGTGCCAGCAGCCATATAGAGGGGAATGAGCAGTTCTTC. Its protein is CASSHIEGNEQFF.

This clonotype was found many times. The chain is built from TRBV18 and TRBJ2-3; no definite D call. This CDR3 contains 16 residues. V gave up 2 bases and J gave up 0 bases, with 12 bases separating them. Germline lookup yields CDR1 KGHSH and CDR2 LQKENI. For the CDR3, the DNA is TGTGCCAGCTCACCAGGCGGCTCAACTAGCACAGATACGCAGTATTTT. Translating it yields CASSPGGSTSTDTQYF.

This chain connects TRBV5-1 to TRBJ1-1; a possible D gene is TRBD1 (5 bases). The CDR3 is 14 amino acids. Trimming stripped 4 bases from V and 6 bases from J, with 16 bases between. Germline CDR1 SGHRS, CDR2 YFSETQ. CDR3 DNA sequence: TGCGCCAGCAGCGCGGGACTCGCGGTGGCTGAAGCTTTCTTT. This codes for CASSAGLAVAEAFF.

There are many counts of this clonotype. The chain recombines TRBV27 with TRBJ2-1; 8 bases match TRBD1. Germline CDR1 reads MNHEY; CDR2 reads SMNVEV (reference sequence). CDR3 length: 16 amino acids. Losses at the gene ends were 1 base for V and 7 bases for J; bases not matched to a gene: 9. The DNA of the CDR3 is TGTGCCAGCAGTTTATTGCCGCAGGGGGCCCGAAATGAGCAGTTCTTC. Amino acids: CASSLLPQGARNEQFF.

This clonotype rates as medium-sized. The chain uses TRBV20-1 and TRBJ1-2; a weak D match, TRBD1 (5 bases). The CDR3 spans 12 residues. The germline gives CDR1 DFQATT, CDR2 SNEGSKA (reference sequence). Deletions cut 0 bases from V and 7 bases from J, with 9 bases between. The CDR3 sequence is CSARDPTAGYTF. The CDR3 nucleotides read TGCAGTGCTAGAGACCCGACAGCTGGCTACACCTTC.

This clonotype qualifies as medium-sized. This chain connects TRBV12-3 or TRBV12-4 to TRBJ2-1; 8 nucleotides line up with TRBD2. The V segment lost 7 bases and the J segment 3 bases; nucleotides outside the gene matches: 8. CDR3 length: 15 amino acids. The DNA of the CDR3 is TGTGCCAGCACCTCTTCCGGGAGGGTCTACAATGAGCAGTTCTTC. This translates into CASTSSGRVYNEQFF.

This clonotype is labeled as medium-sized. The chain links TRBV29-1 to TRBJ1-1, with unresolved D. The CDR3 is made up of 13 amino acids. Germline CDR1 SQVTM, CDR2 ANQGSEA. Trimming left V 6 bases short and J 5 bases short, with 16 bases between. As DNA, the CDR3 is TGCAGCGTGGCGGGCCTTGCGGGGACTGAAGCTTTCTTT. Its translation is CSVAGLAGTEAFF.

At least ten counts were recorded for this clonotype. V is TRBV29-1 and J is TRBJ1-1, with D maybe TRBD1 (6 bases). V was clipped by 7 bases and J by 2 bases, with 17 bases between them. The CDR3 runs to 14 residues. Germline CDR1 and CDR2: SQVTM and ANQGSEA. CDR3 DNA sequence: TGCAGCGCCACGGGGGGACACGGCAACACTGAAGCTTTCTTT. Residues: CSATGGHGNTEAFF.

The sample holds many counts of this clonotype. J is TRBJ2-3 and V is TRBV5-6; 9 nucleotides match TRBD2. The CDR3 runs to 17 residues. The germline gives CDR1 SGHDT, CDR2 YYEEEE. With 4 bases clipped from V and 0 bases from J, the junction kept 9 bases outside the gene matches. The DNA for the CDR3 is TGTGCCAGCAGCCAAAGCTTAGCGGGAGAAAGCACAGATACGCAGTATTTT. This codes for CASSQSLAGESTDTQYF. Full variable domain (missing parts from reference TRBV5-6 and TRBJ2-3): DAGVTQSPTHLIKTRGQQVTLRCSPKSGHDTVSWYQQALGQGPQFIFQYYEEEERQRGNFPDRFSGHQFPNYSSELNVNALLLGDSALYLCASSQSLAGESTDTQYFGPGTRLTVL.

In its sample, this clonotype was seen once. V usage is TRBV28 and J usage is TRBJ1-6; 10 nucleotides match TRBD1. In germline, CDR1 is MDHEN, CDR2 SYDVKM. The CDR3 loop spans 18 amino acids. With 6 bases clipped from V and 6 bases from J, the junction kept 14 bases outside the gene matches. The CDR3 region has the DNA TGTGCCAGCAGCCCTTTTAGAGGGACAGGGGTTGGTAATTCACCCCTCCACTTT. This translates into CASSPFRGTGVGNSPLHF.

By sample fraction, this clonotype is medium-sized. The gene calls are TRBV20-1 and TRBJ1-1; 12 nucleotides align to TRBD1. Germline V gene lookup returns CDR1 DFQATT and CDR2 SNEGSKA (reference sequence). CDR3 length equals 16 residues. V trimming: 0 bases; J trimming: 5 bases; junction bases outside the gene matches: 7. Written as DNA, the CDR3 is TGCAGTGCTAGAGATCAGGGGGACAGGGGGCTTACTGAAGCTTTCTTT. Protein sequence: CSARDQGDRGLTEAFF.

This clonotype was seen repeatedly, ten times or more. The chain has TRBV6-6 and TRBJ2-3, with 12 bases fitting TRBD2. The germline gives CDR1 MNHNY, CDR2 SVGAGI (reference sequence). Trimming cost V 5 bases and J 4 bases; bases outside gene matches: 4. The CDR3 loop spans 15 amino acids. This CDR3 is CASSTTSGSSDTQYF. CDR3 coding DNA: TGTGCCAGCAGTACGACTAGCGGGAGTTCAGATACGCAGTATTTT.

Only a few counts were recorded for this clonotype. The DNA for the CDR3 is TGTGCCACCAGCAGAGATTTCATCCCGAGCGGAAGCACAGATACGCAGTATTTT. Protein product: CATSRDFIPSGSTDTQYF. The chain carries TRBV15 and TRBJ2-3, with D possibly being TRBD2 (5 bases). The CDR3 sequence is 18 residues long. Germline values: CDR1 LNHNV, CDR2 YYDKDF (reference sequence). Trimming took 0 bases from V and 0 from J, leaving 16 bases between them.

This clonotype was observed at least ten times. The V and J genes are TRBV12-3 or TRBV12-4 and TRBJ1-2; D is ambiguous. V was trimmed by 3 bases and J by 4 bases, leaving 12 bases between them. CDR3 length: 14 amino acids. The CDR3 here is CASSFISGLYGYTF. Written as DNA, the CDR3 is TGTGCCAGCAGTTTTATATCAGGACTCTATGGCTACACCTTC.

This clonotype was observed a single time. This rearrangement joins TRBV13 to TRBJ1-1; no clear D gene. V shed 8 bases and J shed 1 base, with 11 bases lying between them. Germline V gene lookup returns CDR1 PRHDT and CDR2 FYEKMQ (reference sequence). The CDR3 is 13 residues long. CDR3 DNA: TGTGCCAGCGTGATAGGGCAGAACACTGAAGCTTTCTTT. Translated: CASVIGQNTEAFF.

This clonotype was counted a few times. The V gene is TRBV30, the J gene TRBJ2-7, with TRBD1 matching over 8 bases. CDR1 and CDR2 (germline): GTSNPN, SVGIG (reference sequence). V was pared by 1 base and J by 3 bases, with 11 bases of the junction left unmatched. The CDR3 runs to 16 residues. The CDR3 DNA reads TGTGCCTGGAGTGGGTACGCTTCGGACAGGGTCTACGAGCAGTACTTC. This sequence encodes CAWSGYASDRVYEQYF.

This clonotype was observed at least ten times. The genes are TRBV6-6 and TRBJ2-1; D uncertain. The CDR3 is made up of 12 amino acids. Trimming removed 6 bases from V and 6 bases from J, with 9 bases in between. The germline CDR1 and CDR2 sequences are MNHNY and SVGAGI (reference sequence). The CDR3 is CASSPWGNEQFF. CDR3 in DNA: TGTGCCAGCAGCCCATGGGGCAATGAGCAGTTCTTC.

The chain is built from TRBV5-1 and TRBJ2-7; D not resolved. The CDR3 is 15 residues long. V gave up 0 bases and J gave up 8 bases, with 18 bases separating them. The germline CDR1 and CDR2 sequences are SGHRS and YFSETQ. CDR3: CASSLDSQKSSQQYF. The CDR3 DNA is TGCGCCAGCAGCTTGGATTCACAGAAATCTAGTCAGCAGTACTTC.

Regarding this clonotype: An end of the junction does not agree with germline; a read error may underlie this. This chain connects TRBV19 to TRBJ1-5; 10 bases align to TRBD1. The CDR3 extends over 14 amino acids. Germline V CDR1 and CDR2: LNHDA, SQIVND (reference sequence). The CDR3 spells CASTPDRGEQPQHF. Written as DNA, the CDR3 is TGTGCCAGTACCCCGGACAGGGGGGAACAGCCTCAGCATTTT.

This clonotype occurred many times. The J gene is TRBJ1-5, the V gene TRBV20-1; 9 bases align to TRBD1. CDR1 and CDR2 (germline): DFQATT, SNEGSKA (reference sequence). This CDR3 comprises 14 residues. The J segment lost 6 bases and the V segment lost 1 base, leaving 4 bases of the junction unmatched. For the CDR3, the DNA is TGCAGTGCTAGAGCAGGGACAGGGAGTCAGCCCCAGCATTTT. Translation gives CSARAGTGSQPQHF.

This clonotype was seen at least ten times. The rearrangement uses TRBV20-1 and TRBJ1-2; D is possibly TRBD1 (5 bases). Germline CDR1 is DFQATT and CDR2 is SNEGSKA (reference sequence). The CDR3 covers 13 residues. Trimming took off 3 bases at V and 5 bases at J, with 13 bases between the two ends. The CDR3 nucleotides read TGCAGTGCTAGCACCACAGGAGTATATGGCTACACCTTC. It codes for CSASTTGVYGYTF.

Concerning this clonotype itself: A read error may explain this, as a much larger clone is one base away. The rearrangement links TRBV5-1 to TRBJ2-5; a possible D gene is TRBD2 (6 bases). The germline CDR1 and CDR2 sequences are SGHRS and YFSETQ. This CDR3 comprises 13 residues. The CDR3 bases are TGCGCCGGCAGCTGGGACTTAAAAGAGACCCAGTACTTC. Its protein is CAGSWDLKETQYF.

This clonotype was recorded a few times. The chain is built from TRBV5-1 and TRBJ2-5; TRBD2 aligns across 14 bases. Losses at the gene ends were 4 bases for V and 5 bases for J; bases not matched to a gene: 10. Germline lookup yields CDR1 SGHRS and CDR2 YFSETQ. This CDR3 has 17 amino acids. The CDR3 region has the DNA TGCGCCAGCAGCGTGGGACTAGCGGGAGTTAAGAGGGAGACCCAGTACTTC. Its translation: CASSVGLAGVKRETQYF.